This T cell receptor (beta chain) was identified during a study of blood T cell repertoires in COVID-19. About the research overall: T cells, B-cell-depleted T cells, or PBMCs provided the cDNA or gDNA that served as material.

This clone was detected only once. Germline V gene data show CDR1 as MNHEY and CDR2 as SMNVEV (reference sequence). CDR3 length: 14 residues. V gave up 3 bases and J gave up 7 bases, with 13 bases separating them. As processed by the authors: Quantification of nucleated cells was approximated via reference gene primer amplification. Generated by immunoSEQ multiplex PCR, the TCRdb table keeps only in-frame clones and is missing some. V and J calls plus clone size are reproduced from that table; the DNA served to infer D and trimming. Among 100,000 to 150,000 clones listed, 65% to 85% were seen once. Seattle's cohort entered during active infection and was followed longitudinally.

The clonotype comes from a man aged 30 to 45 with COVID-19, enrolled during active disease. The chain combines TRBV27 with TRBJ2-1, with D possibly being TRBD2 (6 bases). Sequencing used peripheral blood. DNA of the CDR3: TGTGCCAGCAGTTTTCTCTCCGCGGGAAATGAGCAGTTCTTC. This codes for CASSFLSAGNEQFF.